Listed below are T cell receptor beta chains from one sample, sequenced in a study of OX40 agonist ivuxolimab in advanced cancers. Sequencing used immunoSEQ multiplex PCR; TCRdb keeps in-frame clones, though not all of them. This table has 65,000 to 90,000 clones, over 75% appearing once. The sample here was CD4+ or CD8+ T cells sorted from blood, taken in a trial of the OX40 agonist ivuxolimab. Source of these receptors: an adult with an advanced solid tumor such as melanoma, head and neck, liver or kidney cancer. Each CDR3 is given with its conserved first and last residue. Each record gives: D gene, clone size, J gene, V gene, CDR3 protein, CDR3 DNA. The D gene is left open where the match is weak. Only some rows state a clone size, as once, few, many or a class for expanded clones.

d_gene: -; abundance: once; j_gene: TRBJ1-5; v_gene: TRBV19; CDR3aa: CASSRIDQPQHF; CDR3nt: TGTGCCAGTAGTCGGATCGATCAGCCCCAGCATTTT
d_gene: -; abundance: -; j_gene: TRBJ2-1; v_gene: TRBV21-1; CDR3aa: CASSSPKAGCSYNEQFF; CDR3nt: TGTGCCAGCAGCTCCCCCAAGGCAGGGTGCTCCTACAATGAGCAGTTCTTC
d_gene: TRBD1; abundance: -; j_gene: TRBJ2-4; v_gene: TRBV7-2; CDR3aa: CASSLDRGRNIQYF; CDR3nt: TGTGCCAGCAGCTTAGACAGGGGACGAAACATTCAGTACTTC
d_gene: -; abundance: once; j_gene: TRBJ2-5; v_gene: TRBV5-1; CDR3aa: CASSLGPGGQETQYF; CDR3nt: TGCGCCAGCAGCTTAGGTCCTGGAGGGCAAGAGACCCAGTACTTC
d_gene: -; abundance: -; j_gene: TRBJ2-5; v_gene: TRBV14; CDR3aa: CASSQEVAGRKETQYF; CDR3nt: TGTGCCAGCAGCCAAGAGGTAGCCGGTAGAAAAGAGACCCAGTACTTC
d_gene: -; abundance: -; j_gene: TRBJ2-5; v_gene: TRBV30; CDR3aa: CAWARGETQYF; CDR3nt: TGTGCCTGGGCTCGTGGGGAGACCCAGTACTTC
d_gene: TRBD2; abundance: -; j_gene: TRBJ2-1; v_gene: TRBV28; CDR3aa: CASISPPGLAEGNEQFF; CDR3nt: TGTGCCAGCATTTCCCCTCCGGGACTAGCGGAGGGGAATGAGCAGTTCTTC
d_gene: TRBD2; abundance: -; j_gene: TRBJ2-7; v_gene: TRBV28; CDR3aa: CASTPPLAGIYEQYF; CDR3nt: TGTGCCAGCACCCCCCCACTAGCGGGAATCTACGAGCAGTACTTC
d_gene: -; abundance: -; j_gene: TRBJ2-3; v_gene: TRBV14; CDR3aa: CASSQDRQGSTQYF; CDR3nt: TGTGCCAGCAGCCAAGATAGGCAGGGAAGTACGCAGTATTTT
d_gene: -; abundance: -; j_gene: TRBJ1-2; v_gene: TRBV5-4; CDR3aa: CASSSGANYGYTF; CDR3nt: TGTGCCAGCAGCTCCGGAGCTAACTATGGCTACACCTTC
d_gene: TRBD1; abundance: once; j_gene: TRBJ1-1; v_gene: TRBV9; CDR3aa: CASSVQGGNTEAFF; CDR3nt: TGTGCCAGCAGCGTACAGGGGGGGAACACTGAAGCTTTCTTT
d_gene: TRBD1; abundance: -; j_gene: TRBJ2-7; v_gene: TRBV6-5; CDR3aa: CASRGTGEFYEQYF; CDR3nt: TGTGCCAGCAGGGGAACAGGGGAGTTCTACGAGCAGTACTTC
d_gene: TRBD2; abundance: -; j_gene: TRBJ2-7; v_gene: TRBV5-4; CDR3aa: CASSLGGSGSGPYEQYF; CDR3nt: TGTGCCAGCAGCTTGGGGGGTAGCGGGAGTGGTCCCTACGAGCAGTACTTC
d_gene: -; abundance: -; j_gene: TRBJ2-7; v_gene: TRBV5-4; CDR3aa: CASSLGDGTYEQYF; CDR3nt: TGTGCCAGCAGCTTGGGGGACGGAACCTACGAGCAGTACTTC
d_gene: TRBD2; abundance: -; j_gene: TRBJ2-2; v_gene: TRBV28; CDR3aa: CASSFGGRDTGELFF; CDR3nt: TGTGCCAGCAGTTTCGGCGGGAGAGACACCGGGGAGCTGTTTTTT
d_gene: TRBD2; abundance: few; j_gene: TRBJ2-7; v_gene: TRBV4-2; CDR3aa: CASSQDSLAGAYEQYF; CDR3nt: TGTGCCAGCAGCCAAGATTCCCTAGCGGGAGCTTACGAGCAGTACTTC
d_gene: -; abundance: -; j_gene: TRBJ1-3; v_gene: TRBV28; CDR3aa: CASSLPRQVHSGNTIYF; CDR3nt: TGTGCCAGCAGTTTACCTCGACAGGTCCACTCTGGAAACACCATATATTTT
d_gene: TRBD2; abundance: -; j_gene: TRBJ2-3; v_gene: TRBV7-7; CDR3aa: CASSPGTSGAADTQYF; CDR3nt: TGTGCTAGCAGCCCAGGGACTAGCGGGGCGGCGGATACGCAGTATTTT
d_gene: -; abundance: -; j_gene: TRBJ2-5; v_gene: TRBV6-5; CDR3aa: CASSPGLKETQYF; CDR3nt: TGTGCCAGCAGCCCCGGCCTTAAAGAGACCCAGTACTTC
d_gene: -; abundance: -; j_gene: TRBJ1-1; v_gene: TRBV29-1; CDR3aa: CSVSGSLNTEAFF; CDR3nt: TGCAGCGTGTCGGGGAGTTTGAACACTGAAGCTTTCTTT
d_gene: TRBD2; abundance: -; j_gene: TRBJ2-4; v_gene: TRBV7-9; CDR3aa: CASSFRAGGPDIQYF; CDR3nt: TGTGCCAGCAGCTTTAGAGCGGGAGGGCCGGACATTCAGTACTTC
d_gene: TRBD2; abundance: -; j_gene: TRBJ2-1; v_gene: TRBV6-5; CDR3aa: CATHKTSGANEQFF; CDR3nt: TGTGCCACCCATAAGACTAGCGGGGCCAATGAGCAGTTCTTC
d_gene: -; abundance: -; j_gene: TRBJ2-3; v_gene: TRBV5-1; CDR3aa: CASSLTTTTDTQYF; CDR3nt: TGCGCCAGCAGCTTGACGACTACCACAGATACGCAGTATTTT
d_gene: -; abundance: -; j_gene: TRBJ2-4; v_gene: TRBV6-1; CDR3aa: CASSEAFLEGAKNIQYF; CDR3nt: TGTGCCAGCAGTGAAGCATTTTTGGAGGGGGCCAAAAACATTCAGTACTTC
d_gene: -; abundance: -; j_gene: TRBJ1-2; v_gene: TRBV27; CDR3aa: CASSRRADNYGYTF; CDR3nt: TGTGCCAGCAGCCGCCGGGCGGATAACTATGGCTACACCTTC
d_gene: -; abundance: -; j_gene: TRBJ1-2; v_gene: TRBV19; CDR3aa: CASSINRGYGYTF; CDR3nt: TGTGCCAGTAGTATTAATCGGGGATATGGCTACACCTTC
d_gene: -; abundance: -; j_gene: TRBJ1-2; v_gene: TRBV25-1; CDR3aa: CASSESGGLFYGYTF; CDR3nt: TGTGCCAGCAGTGAATCTGGGGGGCTCTTCTATGGCTACACCTTC
d_gene: TRBD2; abundance: -; j_gene: TRBJ2-7; v_gene: TRBV7-2; CDR3aa: CASSSQAGGNYEQYF; CDR3nt: TGTGCCAGCAGCTCCCAAGCGGGAGGGAACTACGAGCAGTACTTC
d_gene: -; abundance: -; j_gene: TRBJ1-1; v_gene: TRBV4-3; CDR3aa: CASSQEQGGNTEAFF; CDR3nt: TGCGCCAGCAGCCAAGAGCAGGGAGGAAACACTGAAGCTTTCTTT
d_gene: -; abundance: -; j_gene: TRBJ1-2; v_gene: TRBV18; CDR3aa: CASSLGTPTNGYGYTF; CDR3nt: TGTGCCAGCTCACTCGGGACACCAACGAACGGCTATGGCTACACCTTC
d_gene: -; abundance: -; j_gene: TRBJ2-1; v_gene: TRBV18; CDR3aa: CASSPGKAGAYNEQFF; CDR3nt: TGTGCCAGCTCACCAGGGAAGGCGGGTGCCTACAATGAGCAGTTCTTC
d_gene: -; abundance: -; j_gene: TRBJ1-1; v_gene: TRBV5-1; CDR3aa: CASSFSASDTEAFF; CDR3nt: TGCGCCAGCAGCTTTTCCGCGTCGGACACTGAAGCTTTCTTT
d_gene: -; abundance: medium-sized; j_gene: TRBJ1-2; v_gene: TRBV7-9; CDR3aa: CASSLEGRGNNYGYTF; CDR3nt: TGTGCCAGCAGCTTAGAGGGCAGGGGAAACAACTATGGCTACACCTTC
d_gene: -; abundance: -; j_gene: TRBJ1-2; v_gene: TRBV6-5; CDR3aa: CASIPDRVYGYTF; CDR3nt: TGTGCCAGCATCCCCGATAGAGTCTATGGCTACACCTTC
d_gene: -; abundance: -; j_gene: TRBJ2-7; v_gene: TRBV5-6; CDR3aa: CASSTKGSYEQYF; CDR3nt: TGTGCCAGCAGCACCAAGGGCTCCTACGAGCAGTACTTC
d_gene: -; abundance: -; j_gene: TRBJ2-1; v_gene: TRBV10-3; CDR3aa: CAISEQQFEQFF; CDR3nt: TGTGCCATCAGTGAGCAGCAATTTGAGCAGTTCTTC
d_gene: -; abundance: -; j_gene: TRBJ2-1; v_gene: TRBV5-4; CDR3aa: CASSLGLSLASYNEQFF; CDR3nt: TGTGCCAGCAGCTTGGGGCTTTCCCTGGCATCCTACAATGAGCAGTTCTTC
d_gene: -; abundance: -; j_gene: TRBJ2-1; v_gene: TRBV6-1; CDR3aa: CASNDHYNEQFF; CDR3nt: TGTGCCAGCAATGACCACTACAATGAGCAGTTCTTC
d_gene: -; abundance: few; j_gene: TRBJ1-4; v_gene: TRBV30; CDR3aa: CAWSPSGVAEKLFF; CDR3nt: TGTGCCTGGAGCCCCTCTGGGGTAGCTGAAAAACTGTTTTTT
d_gene: -; abundance: -; j_gene: TRBJ2-7; v_gene: TRBV7-9; CDR3aa: CASSLGGLGEQYF; CDR3nt: TGTGCCAGCAGCTTAGGGGGCCTCGGCGAGCAGTACTTC
d_gene: TRBD1; abundance: once; j_gene: TRBJ2-5; v_gene: TRBV4-3; CDR3aa: CASSQDRGAETQYF; CDR3nt: TGCGCCAGCAGCCAGGACAGGGGGGCAGAGACCCAGTACTTC
d_gene: TRBD2; abundance: -; j_gene: TRBJ2-5; v_gene: TRBV11-2; CDR3aa: CASSLRLAVRETQYF; CDR3nt: TGTGCCAGCAGCTTAAGGCTAGCGGTAAGAGAGACCCAGTACTTC
d_gene: -; abundance: -; j_gene: TRBJ1-5; v_gene: TRBV7-2; CDR3aa: CASSSGGRAQPQHF; CDR3nt: TGTGCCAGCAGCTCAGGAGGGCGGGCTCAGCCCCAGCATTTT
d_gene: -; abundance: -; j_gene: TRBJ1-3; v_gene: TRBV25-1; CDR3aa: CASSRGQTRGNTIYF; CDR3nt: TGTGCCAGCAGTCGGGGACAAACTCGCGGAAACACCATATATTTT
d_gene: -; abundance: -; j_gene: TRBJ1-1; v_gene: TRBV7-9; CDR3aa: CASSWGSGDTEAFF; CDR3nt: TGTGCCAGCAGCTGGGGTTCCGGGGACACTGAAGCTTTCTTT
d_gene: TRBD1; abundance: -; j_gene: TRBJ2-5; v_gene: TRBV7-2; CDR3aa: CASSLGDRDQETQYF; CDR3nt: TGTGCCAGCAGCTTAGGGGACAGAGACCAAGAGACCCAGTACTTC
d_gene: -; abundance: -; j_gene: TRBJ1-3; v_gene: TRBV5-1; CDR3aa: CASSPDPRTQGNTIYF; CDR3nt: TGCGCCAGCAGCCCTGATCCCAGAACCCAAGGAAACACCATATATTTT
d_gene: TRBD2; abundance: once; j_gene: TRBJ2-1; v_gene: TRBV5-4; CDR3aa: CASSLASGAAGNEQFF; CDR3nt: TGTGCCAGCAGCTTGGCAAGCGGGGCGGCGGGGAATGAGCAGTTCTTC
d_gene: -; abundance: -; j_gene: TRBJ2-7; v_gene: TRBV2; CDR3aa: CASTPESLLGYEQYF; CDR3nt: TGTGCCAGCACCCCGGAGAGCCTCCTCGGCTACGAGCAGTACTTC
d_gene: -; abundance: -; j_gene: TRBJ2-1; v_gene: TRBV15; CDR3aa: CATSRDSATLGEQFF; CDR3nt: TGTGCCACCAGCAGAGATTCCGCCACCCTCGGTGAGCAGTTCTTC
d_gene: TRBD2; abundance: -; j_gene: TRBJ2-5; v_gene: TRBV6-5; CDR3aa: CASRRGGAETQYF; CDR3nt: TGTGCCAGCAGGCGGGGGGGCGCGGAGACCCAGTACTTC
d_gene: -; abundance: -; j_gene: TRBJ2-1; v_gene: TRBV23-1; CDR3aa: CASSPRGVSGDEQFF; CDR3nt: TGCGCCAGCAGCCCAAGGGGGGTCTCGGGGGATGAGCAGTTCTTC
d_gene: -; abundance: -; j_gene: TRBJ2-3; v_gene: TRBV9; CDR3aa: CASSVGGRGWTDTQYF; CDR3nt: TGTGCCAGCAGCGTAGGTGGGAGGGGGTGGACAGATACGCAGTATTTT
d_gene: -; abundance: -; j_gene: TRBJ2-2; v_gene: TRBV19; CDR3aa: CASSIAPVTGELFF; CDR3nt: TGTGCCAGTAGTATAGCCCCCGTCACCGGGGAGCTGTTTTTT
d_gene: -; abundance: -; j_gene: TRBJ2-7; v_gene: TRBV6-5; CDR3aa: CASRRGPGDYEQYF; CDR3nt: TGTGCCAGTCGTCGGGGCCCCGGTGACTACGAGCAGTACTTC